This T cell receptor beta chain was sequenced for a study of OX40 agonist ivuxolimab in advanced cancers. Looking at the study overall: Patients were given ivuxolimab, an antibody that agonizes OX40 (CD134).

Systemic immunosuppression or autoimmune disease history was grounds to exclude patients. Using immunoSEQ multiplex PCR, the repertoire was profiled, and TCRdb retains in-frame clones only, with some absent. The repertoire holds tens of thousands of clones, with roughly 80% as singletons. Notes on this clone: Its antigen remains unidentified.

General observations from the study: Researchers report that CD8+ T cells had, on average, more expanded clones than CD4+.

The CDR3 extends over 20 amino acids. This TCR was sampled from an adult with an advanced solid tumor such as melanoma, head and neck, liver or kidney cancer. The V and J genes are TRBV21-1 and TRBJ2-1; the table names TRBD2, a call not compared with the DNA. TRBV21-1 counts as a pseudogene. Sequencing used CD4+ or CD8+ T cells sorted from blood, obtained in a trial of the OX40 agonist ivuxolimab. DNA of the CDR3: TGTGCCAGCGAATCGAGATGCCGACTAGCGGGGCCGAGCTCCTACAATGAGCAGTTCTTC. Translation: CASESRCRLAGPSSYNEQFF.